The source of this TCR beta chain is a study of blood T cell repertoires in COVID-19. About the study: COVID-19 samples, acute and convalescent, were from the United States, Italy and Spain.

Trimming took off 4 bases at V and 1 base at J, with 16 bases between the two ends. The CDR3 covers 16 residues. The V gene's germline CDR1 is SEHNR and CDR2 FQNEAQ (reference sequence). Seattle cases were enrolled at active infection and followed longitudinally. Only in-frame clones appear in the TCRdb table, and some are missing; sequencing was by immunoSEQ multiplex PCR. The data contain approximately 300,000 clones, 75% to 95% of them singletons. The sample comprised peripheral blood. This clonotype was obtained from a woman aged 25 to 39 with COVID-19, enrolled during active disease. This sequence joins TRBV7-9 and TRBJ1-2; no reliable D call. For the CDR3, the DNA is TGTGCCAGCAGCTCCGAGGGTAACCTGGGTAACTATGGCTACACCTTC. Protein sequence: CASSSEGNLGNYGYTF.